This T cell receptor (beta chain) was recorded in a study of blood T cell repertoires in COVID-19 (dated by TCRdb to about 2020). General notes on the study: Samples covering the acute and convalescent phases of COVID-19 were provided by collaborators in the United States, Italy and Spain. Sample metadata almost always included a de-identified subject ID, COVID-19 status, age in years and sex. The material from the prospective study consisted of cDNA or gDNA derived from T cells, B-cell-depleted T cells, or PBMCs. The samples were drawn from two sources: the first 160 participants of the ongoing ImmuneRACE study, and 1,254 subjects contributed by 6 global collaborators. HLA class I and class II types, where available, came from metadata supplied by the sample provider rather than from assay-based typing. Deeply sampled blood TCRbeta repertoires from subjects exposed to, actively infected with, or recovered from COVID-19 were included in the dataset. The repertoires were released in a freely available public database intended as a resource for research on the immune response to SARS-CoV-2. Points the paper makes about the study in general: How much clinical and demographic metadata was included differed by source and by participant, and the metadata was provided uncurated.

The collaborating institutions used their own protocols to collect whole blood in K2EDTA tubes. Collaborator samples were shipped for TCRbeta analysis as frozen whole blood, isolated PBMCs, or DNA extracted from either sample type. The germline V gene specifies SGHDT as CDR1 and YYEEEE as CDR2. At the junction V is shortened by 3 bases and J by 1 base, with 16 bases in between. From the cysteine up to the phenylalanine, the CDR3 has a length of 16 residues. The DNA shown is the 48-base CDR3, in frame from base 1. The immunoSEQ Assay, a bias-controlled multiplex PCR, was used to amplify TCRbeta CDR3 regions from genomic DNA. The study's own analysis went as follows. Within the assay, amplification of reference gene primers was used to estimate how many nucleated cells each sample contained. Sequence reads were collapsed and filtered to measure the absolute abundance of every unique TCRbeta CDR3 rearrangement. For each sample, productive Simpson clonality was calculated by taking the square root of Simpson's diversity index across productive rearrangements. This immuneACCESS table, as held by TCRdb, lists in-frame sequences with V and J called but not all clones. Of the missing ones, under half trace to an unresolved V gene in checked studies; the others have no known cause. V, J and clone size are taken as reported in that table, and D and trimming were inferred from the DNA itself. This sample has about 230,000 clones in its table, and roughly 80% of those were observed once. Of the sample, 7.9% falls within the top ten clones.

Comments on this clone: There is no known antigen for this receptor. Nothing much larger sits one base from this clone, and base qualities are not available.

Sequenced sample: peripheral blood. Here the chain combines TRBV5-6 and TRBJ1-1; a tentative D call is TRBD1 (5 bases match). This receptor was identified in an elderly woman with acute or convalescent COVID-19. The CDR3 here reads CASSWGPALGNTEAFF. The sequence in DNA is TGTGCCAGCAGCTGGGGCCCGGCTTTAGGGAACACTGAAGCTTTCTTT. Joined to the reference TRBV5-6 and TRBJ1-1 proteins, this CDR3 gives the full variable domain: DAGVTQSPTHLIKTRGQQVTLRCSPKSGHDTVSWYQQALGQGPQFIFQYYEEEERQRGNFPDRFSGHQFPNYSSELNVNALLLGDSALYLCASSWGPALGNTEAFFGQGTRLTVV.